One and the same sample provided the 15 T cell receptor beta chains below, sequenced in a study of T cells after somatic rescue of genetic block. Sequencing used immunoSEQ multiplex PCR; TCRdb keeps in-frame clones, though not all of them. Of tens of thousands of clones in the sample, roughly 92% were seen once. Sequenced: peripheral blood mononuclear cells (PBMCs). Every receptor here comes from a man between 35 and 55 years old.

The chain combines TRBV5-6 with TRBJ2-7, with 9 bases that match TRBD2. Germline assignment: CDR1 SGHDT and CDR2 YYEEEE. The CDR3 sequence is 15 residues long. The ends lost 0 bases at V and 7 bases at J; junction bases unmatched: 8. CDR3 amino acids: CASSLGGGASGEQYF. DNA for the CDR3: TGTGCCAGCAGCTTGGGCGGGGGGGCCAGTGGAGAGCAGTACTTC. The full variable domain, in which reference TRBV5-6 and TRBJ2-7 provide the parts outside the CDR3, is DAGVTQSPTHLIKTRGQQVTLRCSPKSGHDTVSWYQQALGQGPQFIFQYYEEEERQRGNFPDRFSGHQFPNYSSELNVNALLLGDSALYLCASSLGGGASGEQYFGPGTRLTVT.

J is TRBJ1-2 and V is TRBV5-1, with D tentatively TRBD1 (6 bases). The CDR3 extends over 14 amino acids. With 7 bases removed from V and 0 bases from J, the gap between germline ends came to 13 bases. Germline assignment: CDR1 SGHRS and CDR2 YFSETQ. CDR3 sequence: CASRGGAANYGYTF. The CDR3 DNA reads TGCGCCAGCCGTGGGGGGGCGGCTAACTATGGCTACACCTTC. The full variable domain, in which reference TRBV5-1 and TRBJ1-2 provide the parts outside the CDR3, is KAGVTQTPRYLIKTRGQQVTLSCSPISGHRSVSWYQQTPGQGLQFLFEYFSETQRNKGNFPGRFSGRQFSNSRSEMNVSTLELGDSALYLCASRGGAANYGYTFGSGTRLTVV.

J is TRBJ2-3 and V is TRBV6-1; 10 bases align to TRBD2. Germline-derived CDR1 and CDR2 are MNHNS and SASEGT. Losses at the gene ends were 7 bases for V and 3 bases for J; bases not matched to a gene: 4. This CDR3 is 14 amino acids long. The CDR3 loop reads CASTWTSGTDTQYF. Here the CDR3 DNA reads TGTGCCAGCACCTGGACTAGCGGAACAGATACGCAGTATTTT.

The rearrangement uses TRBV28 and TRBJ2-1, with 16 bases that match TRBD2. After removal of 4 bases from V and 2 bases from J, the junction contained 2 bases not matched to a gene. Germline lookup yields CDR1 MDHEN and CDR2 SYDVKM. This CDR3 comprises 17 residues. The CDR3 DNA sequence: TGTGCCAGCAGTTCGGGGACTAGCGGGAGGGCCTACAATGAGCAGTTCTTC. Translated, it gives CASSSGTSGRAYNEQFF.

The rearrangement joins TRBV7-9 to TRBJ2-3; D may be TRBD1 or TRBD2 (7 bases each). Germline CDR1 and CDR2: SEHNR and FQNEAQ (reference sequence). The length of the CDR3 is 16 residues. Trimming cost V 5 bases and J 4 bases, with 19 bases left between them. This CDR3 reads CASSQSSTGRADTQYF. The CDR3 DNA sequence: TGTGCCAGCAGCCAAAGCTCGACAGGGAGGGCAGATACGCAGTATTTT.

The V call is TRBV4-1, the J call TRBJ2-7; D unclear. V lost 1 base, J lost 7 bases, and 11 bases lay in between. The germline V gene encodes CDR1 MGHRA and CDR2 YSYEKL. The CDR3 runs to 13 residues. The CDR3 nucleotides read TGCGCCAGCAGCCAAGGAAATAACGTTGAGCAGTACTTC. This gives the protein CASSQGNNVEQYF.

The rearrangement joins TRBV5-1 to TRBJ2-3; D gene ambiguous. The CDR3 consists of 13 residues. Germline assignment: CDR1 SGHRS and CDR2 YFSETQ. V lost 0 bases, J lost 3 bases, and 5 bases lay in between. The CDR3 protein is CASSLEGTDTQYF. The DNA of the CDR3 is TGCGCCAGCAGCTTGGAAGGGACAGATACGCAGTATTTT.

The chain recombines TRBV5-4 with TRBJ2-3; possibly TRBD1 or TRBD2 for D (5 bases each). Trimming removed 4 bases from V and 4 bases from J, with 13 bases in between. CDR3 length: 14 amino acids. Germline CDR1 and CDR2: SGHNT and YYREEE (reference sequence). The CDR3 bases are TGTGCCAGCAGCGGGACCCGGAGTTCAGATACGCAGTATTTT. It translates to CASSGTRSSDTQYF. The full variable domain, its missing parts supplied by reference TRBV5-4 and TRBJ2-3, is ETGVTQSPTHLIKTRGQQVTLRCSSQSGHNTVSWYQQALGQGPQFIFQYYREEENGRGNFPPRFSGLQFPNYSSELNVNALELDDSALYLCASSGTRSSDTQYFGPGTRLTVL.

This clone has just one count. This chain connects TRBV19 to TRBJ2-3, with no clear D. Trimming stripped 3 bases from V and 1 base from J, with 5 bases between. Germline loops: CDR1 LNHDA, CDR2 SQIVND (reference sequence). The CDR3 runs to 13 residues. The CDR3: CASSITRTDTQYF. The CDR3 DNA is TGTGCCAGTAGTATCACCCGCACAGATACGCAGTATTTT.

This sequence joins TRBV19 and TRBJ1-5; TRBD1 might be the D (6 bases). V was trimmed by 6 bases and J by 0 bases, leaving 15 bases between them. This CDR3 spans 16 amino acids. Looked up from germline, CDR1 is LNHDA and CDR2 is SQIVND (reference sequence). This CDR3 reads CASSLAGAYSNQPQHF. CDR3 nucleotide sequence: TGTGCCAGTAGCCTTGCAGGGGCATATAGCAATCAGCCCCAGCATTTT.

The CDR3 nucleotides are TGCGCCAGCAGCCGGACTAGCGGGATCAATGAGCAGTTCTTC. Its protein is CASSRTSGINEQFF. The chain links TRBV4-3 to TRBJ2-1; TRBD2 matches at 12 bases. The CDR3 length is 14 residues. The germline CDR1 and CDR2 sequences are LGHNA and YSLEER. J lost 6 bases, V lost 4 bases, and 1 base had no gene match.

The chain is built from TRBV28 and TRBJ2-3; unclear D gene. The CDR3 runs to 15 residues. Germline V gives CDR1 MDHEN, CDR2 SYDVKM. V lost 5 bases and J lost 3, with 15 bases in between. The CDR3: CASSTPGVGTDTQYF. The CDR3 region has the DNA TGTGCCAGCAGTACCCCAGGCGTGGGGACAGATACGCAGTATTTT.

The chain carries TRBV11-3 and TRBJ2-7; D is perhaps TRBD2 (6 bases). The ends were cut back, 9 bases at V and 5 bases at J, with 17 bases in the middle. This CDR3 is built from 13 residues. Germline values: CDR1 SGHNT, CDR2 YENEEA. CDR3 sequence: CASRRAGGDEQYF. In DNA, the CDR3 is TGTGCCAGTAGAAGGGCGGGCGGGGACGAGCAGTACTTC.

The chain couples TRBV30 to TRBJ2-7, with D maybe TRBD2 (5 bases). CDR1 GTSNPN and CDR2 SVGIG come from the germline V gene (reference sequence). This CDR3 is built from 15 residues. Trimming stripped 4 bases from V and 0 bases from J, with 16 bases between. CDR3 sequence: CAWTPGSRASYEQYF. Here the CDR3 DNA reads TGTGCCTGGACCCCCGGATCGAGGGCCTCCTACGAGCAGTACTTC.

The chain has TRBV4-1 and TRBJ1-2; D is undetermined. The CDR3 spans 15 residues. Germline V CDR1 and CDR2: MGHRA, YSYEKL. V shed 4 bases and J shed 7 bases, with 19 bases lying between them. The chain's CDR3 is CASSPPTIRLRGYTF. Here the CDR3 DNA reads TGCGCCAGCAGCCCCCCGACCATCCGCCTGCGTGGCTACACCTTC.